One and the same sample provided the 20 T cell receptor beta chains below, sequenced in a study of cytomegalovirus exposure and HLA in healthy donors. The PCR made use of 60 Vbeta and 13 Jbeta primers. The assay was immunoSEQ multiplex PCR, and TCRdb's table has in-frame clones only and misses some. The sample yields hundreds of thousands of clones, roughly 70% seen once. The sequenced sample was PBMCs. The source is a female donor in good health and CMV-seronegative.

This clone was recorded once. This chain joins TRBV29-1 and TRBJ2-1; D may be TRBD2 (7 bases). The CDR3 is made up of 20 amino acids. V was clipped by 1 base and J by 0 bases, with 25 bases between them. In germline, CDR1 is SQVTM, CDR2 ANQGSEA. In DNA, the CDR3 is TGCAGCGTTGAAGTCAGGGTGCAGGGGAGGGGGGGGAGCTCCTACAATGAGCAGTTCTTC. It is translated as CSVEVRVQGRGGSSYNEQFF.

This chain links TRBV12-5 with TRBJ2-2, with D unclear. This CDR3 is built from 13 residues. CDR1 is LGHNT, CDR2 FRNRAP, per germline. V was shortened by 6 bases and J by 6 bases, with 11 bases between the two germline ends. DNA of the CDR3: TGTGCTAGTGGCGCCTATGAGGCCGGGGAGCTGTTTTTT. It translates to CASGAYEAGELFF.

V gene TRBV11-1 combines with J gene TRBJ1-2; D is ambiguous. CDR3 length equals 14 residues. The germline V gene has CDR1 SGHAT and CDR2 FQDESV (reference sequence). The V end lost 0 bases, the J end lost 2 bases, and 7 bases lay between the germline ends. This chain's CDR3 is CASSLAAGNYGYTF. The CDR3 nucleotides read TGTGCCAGCAGCTTAGCGGCGGGGAACTATGGCTACACCTTC.

This chain connects TRBV9 to TRBJ1-2; D is possibly TRBD1 (5 bases). Germline loops: CDR1 SGDLS, CDR2 YYNGEE. V lost 4 bases to trimming and J lost 8 bases, with 12 bases between them. The CDR3 has 12 amino acids. CDR3 protein: CASSPRVGGYTF. CDR3 coding DNA: TGTGCCAGCAGCCCCAGGGTTGGCGGCTACACCTTC.

This chain uses TRBV19 with TRBJ1-1; a possible D gene is TRBD1 (5 bases). Trimming stripped 11 bases from V and 8 bases from J, with 27 bases between. CDR1 is LNHDA and CDR2 is SQIVND in the germline V gene (reference sequence). The length of the CDR3 is 15 residues. CDR3 nucleotides: TGTGCCGACCAGAGGCCCGGGGGAGGTTCCCTGGAAGCTTTCTTT. Its translation: CADQRPGGGSLEAFF.

This clone came up a few times. This chain joins TRBV20-1 and TRBJ2-3; tentative D call: TRBD2 (6 bases). Between the trimmed V and J ends, which lost 0 bases and 8 bases, there was a span of 6 bases. The CDR3 runs to 11 residues. CDR1 is DFQATT, CDR2 SNEGSKA, per germline (reference sequence). The CDR3 region has the DNA TGCAGTGCTAGAGAAGCGGGTACGCAGTATTTT. This codes for CSAREAGTQYF.

The rearrangement joins TRBV27 to TRBJ2-5; 8 nucleotides match TRBD2. Germline lookup yields CDR1 MNHEY and CDR2 SMNVEV (reference sequence). CDR3 length: 19 residues. V trimming: 8 bases; J trimming: 1 base; junction bases outside the gene matches: 21. The chain's CDR3 is CASGHPGLGAIGTQETQYF. The CDR3 coding sequence is TGTGCCAGCGGTCACCCGGGACTAGGCGCGATTGGAACCCAAGAGACCCAGTACTTC.

V is TRBV28 and J is TRBJ2-3, with 7 nucleotides matching TRBD2. Trimming cost V 6 bases and J 4 bases; bases outside gene matches: 13. The CDR3 consists of 16 residues. CDR1 MDHEN and CDR2 SYDVKM come from the germline V gene. The CDR3 region has the DNA TGTGCCAGCAGCCCACTGCCCACTCGGGAGGCAGATACGCAGTATTTT. Translated: CASSPLPTREADTQYF.

This clone was picked up a small number of times. The chain couples TRBV4-1 to TRBJ2-7; 15 bases agree with TRBD2. The germline CDR1 and CDR2 sequences are MGHRA and YSYEKL. The junction had 3 bases not matched to a gene; V was cut back by 3 bases and J by 3 bases. The CDR3 extends over 16 amino acids. CDR3 sequence (DNA): TGCGCCAGCAGCCACCCGGGACTAGCGGGAGGCTACGAGCAGTACTTC. As protein: CASSHPGLAGGYEQYF.

The V and J genes are TRBV7-9 and TRBJ1-2, with 10 bases aligning to TRBD1. Unmatched junction bases numbered 12, after V lost 4 bases and J lost 4 bases. The CDR3 runs 17 residues. Germline lookup yields CDR1 SEHNR and CDR2 FQNEAQ (reference sequence). DNA for the CDR3: TGTGCCAGCAGCTACCGTTCCGGGACAGGGGTAACCTATGGCTACACCTTC. Its protein product is CASSYRSGTGVTYGYTF.

The chain couples TRBV28 to TRBJ1-4; possible D gene TRBD1, 6 bases. CDR3 length: 18 residues. The ends were cut back, 4 bases at V and 2 bases at J, with 20 bases in the middle. Germline CDR1 is MDHEN and CDR2 is SYDVKM. The CDR3 DNA follows: TGTGCCAGCAGTTCCCCTCTGGACAGTGACAGGACTAATGAAAAACTGTTTTTT. It translates to CASSSPLDSDRTNEKLFF.

This chain joins TRBV7-2 and TRBJ2-7; 10 bases fit TRBD1. J was trimmed by 3 bases and V by 6 bases; bases with no gene match: 2. Germline assignment: CDR1 SGHTA and CDR2 FQGNSA. CDR3 length equals 13 residues. CDR3 DNA: TGTGCCAGCAGGCGGGACAGGGGCTACGAGCAGTACTTC. Translated: CASRRDRGYEQYF. The whole variable domain, remainder taken from reference TRBV7-2 and TRBJ2-7, is GAGVSQSPSNKVTEKGKDVELRCDPISGHTALYWYRQSLGQGLEFLIYFQGNSAPDKSGLPSDRFSAERTGGSVSTLTIQRTQQEDSAVYLCASRRDRGYEQYFGPGTRLTVT.

The chain uses TRBV4-1 and TRBJ1-6; a weak D match, TRBD1 (6 bases). There are 17 residues in the CDR3. The ends were cut back, 0 bases at V and 8 bases at J, with 17 bases in the middle. Germline assignment: CDR1 MGHRA and CDR2 YSYEKL. CDR3 sequence: CASSQDGAGVYYSPLHF. Written as DNA, the CDR3 is TGCGCCAGCAGCCAAGATGGGGCAGGGGTTTATTATTCACCCCTCCACTTT.

This clone was seen just once. This rearrangement joins TRBV27 to TRBJ1-4; 7 bases line up with TRBD1. Germline V CDR1 and CDR2: MNHEY, SMNVEV (reference sequence). The CDR3 consists of 14 residues. The junction had 5 bases not matched to a gene; V was cut back by 6 bases and J by 4 bases. DNA of the CDR3: TGTGCCAGCAGCTCCGGGACAGATAATGAAAAACTGTTTTTT. Amino acid sequence: CASSSGTDNEKLFF.

A few counts support this clone. This chain links TRBV7-2 with TRBJ2-7; 7 nucleotides agree with TRBD2. This CDR3 is built from 16 residues. CDR1 and CDR2 (germline): SGHTA, FQGNSA. Unmatched junction bases numbered 11, after V lost 3 bases and J lost 3 bases. The CDR3 nucleotides read TGTGCCAGCAGCTTTGGTATCCGGGAGGCCCTCTACGAGCAGTACTTC. Translation: CASSFGIREALYEQYF.

The chain joins TRBV27 to TRBJ2-3; 11 bases are a match to TRBD2. CDR1 is MNHEY, CDR2 SMNVEV, per germline (reference sequence). This CDR3 contains 17 residues. V shed 5 bases and J 3 bases; nucleotides not matched to a gene: 10. CDR3 amino acids: CASSGTSGFGITDTQYF. The CDR3, as DNA: TGTGCCAGCAGTGGGACTAGCGGATTTGGGATTACAGATACGCAGTATTTT.

The rearrangement links TRBV6-1 to TRBJ2-7; possibly TRBD2 for D (6 bases). Looked up from germline, CDR1 is MNHNS and CDR2 is SASEGT. V dropped 7 bases and J dropped 0 bases, with 13 bases sitting between them. The CDR3 length is 14 residues. CDR3 sequence: CASTLRGLSYEQYF. The DNA for the CDR3 is TGTGCCAGCACTTTGCGGGGCCTCTCCTACGAGCAGTACTTC.

This sequence joins TRBV19 and TRBJ1-2; D uncertain. V dropped 11 bases and J dropped 12 bases, with 10 bases sitting between them. There are 8 residues in the CDR3. CDR1 is LNHDA, CDR2 SQIVND, per germline (reference sequence). The CDR3 is CARRADTF. Written as DNA, the CDR3 is TGTGCCCGGAGGGCTGACACCTTC. The full variable domain, rest sourced from reference TRBV19 and TRBJ1-2, is DGGITQSPKYLFRKEGQNVTLSCEQNLNHDAMYWYRQDPGQGLRLIYYSQIVNDFQKGDIAEGYSVSREKKESFPLTVTSAQKNPTAFYLCARRADTFGSGTRLTVV.

The rearrangement uses TRBV19 and TRBJ2-1; 10 bases line up with TRBD1. This CDR3 has 15 residues. V was pared by 6 bases and J by 8 bases, with 10 bases of the junction left unmatched. The germline CDR1 and CDR2 sequences are LNHDA and SQIVND (reference sequence). CDR3 DNA sequence: TGTGCCAGTAGCCCCCGGGACAGGGGCGACCATGAGCAGTTCTTC. Protein product: CASSPRDRGDHEQFF.

This clone has a single count. CDR3 in DNA: TGCGCCAGCAGCCCCAGCCCCGGGTATGAGCAGTTCTTC. Translating gives CASSPSPGYEQFF. The gene calls are TRBV5-1 and TRBJ2-1; D gene unclear. Germline CDR1 is SGHRS and CDR2 is YFSETQ. Deletions cut 4 bases from V and 8 bases from J, with 13 bases between. The CDR3 length is 13 residues.